The 21 T cell receptor beta chains listed next were all sequenced from one sample in a study of control samples from healthy donors and cancer patients. The repertoire was sequenced with immunoSEQ multiplex PCR; TCRdb's copy has only in-frame clones and lacks some. The sample includes about 72,000 clones, around 94% of them seen just once. The source material was blood. The receptor source for this set is a woman in her fifties or sixties in good health.

The chain links TRBV7-2 to TRBJ2-3; D unclear. The germline gives CDR1 SGHTA, CDR2 FQGNSA. The CDR3 extends over 14 amino acids. Trimming left V 1 base short and J 0 bases short, with 5 bases between. CDR3 DNA sequence: TGTGCCAGCAGCTTAGGCCGGAGCACAGATACGCAGTATTTT. Protein: CASSLGRSTDTQYF.

This chain connects TRBV6-6 to TRBJ1-5, with D possibly matching TRBD1 (6 bases). The CDR3 is made up of 13 amino acids. The V end lost 6 bases, the J end lost 7 bases, and 13 bases lay between the germline ends. CDR1 MNHNY and CDR2 SVGAGI come from the germline V gene (reference sequence). CDR3 bases: TGTGCCAGCAGCCTCGGGGGCGTGCAGCCCCAGCATTTT. Protein: CASSLGGVQPQHF.

The chain joins TRBV28 to TRBJ1-2; a weak D match, TRBD1 (6 bases). The CDR3 length is 14 residues. V was cut by 7 bases and J by 0 bases, with 12 bases left in between. Per the germline V gene, CDR1 is MDHEN and CDR2 is SYDVKM. The CDR3: CASKIGGANYGYTF. CDR3 in DNA: TGTGCCAGCAAAATAGGGGGGGCTAACTATGGCTACACCTTC.

About this clone itself: The junction departs from germline at one end; a sequencing error may be responsible. Other DNA sequences of this sample code for an identical CDR3. This chain joins TRBV7-2 and TRBJ1-6; D gene unclear. The CDR3 consists of 13 residues. The V gene's germline CDR1 is SGHTA and CDR2 FQGNSA. This chain's CDR3 is CASRQLSNSPLHF. In nucleotides, the CDR3 is TGCGCCAGCCGCCAATTGAGTAATTCACCCCTCCACTTT.

In its sample, this clone was seen a few times. This sequence joins TRBV18 and TRBJ2-1; D is perhaps TRBD1 (5 bases). The germline V and J ends were trimmed by 10 bases and 5 bases, with 15 bases remaining between them. This CDR3 is 13 amino acids long. Germline V gives CDR1 KGHSH, CDR2 LQKENI. CDR3 sequence (DNA): TGTGCCACCCAGGAGCTAGGGGACAATGAGCAGTTCTTC. Amino acids: CATQELGDNEQFF. Looking up the rest from reference TRBV18 and TRBJ2-1 gives the full variable domain: NAGVMQNPRHLVRRRGQEARLRCSPMKGHSHVYWYRQLPEEGLKFMVYLQKENIIDESGMPKERFSAEFPKEGPSILRIQQVVRGDSAAYFCATQELGDNEQFFGPGTRLTVL.

CDR3 nucleotide sequence: TGTGCCAGCAGTTTATCGGGGGTAGGGAAGACCCAGTACTTC. Translation: CASSLSGVGKTQYF. The chain joins TRBV27 to TRBJ2-5; D may be TRBD1 or TRBD2 (5 bases each). V was cut by 0 bases and J by 6 bases, with 11 bases left in between. CDR1 MNHEY and CDR2 SMNVEV come from the germline V gene (reference sequence). The CDR3 runs 14 residues.

In its sample, this clone was seen once. This sequence joins TRBV24-1 and TRBJ2-3; 12 bases agree with TRBD1. V shed 9 bases, J shed 3 bases, and the junction held 3 bases outside the gene matches. Germline V gives CDR1 KGHDR, CDR2 SFDVKD. This CDR3 is 14 amino acids long. DNA for the CDR3: TGTGCCACCGGGGACAGGGGGCTGACAGATACGCAGTATTTT. Residues: CATGDRGLTDTQYF.

The CDR3 nucleotides read TGCGCCAGCAGCCAAGATCAGCCTAGCGGCTACAATGAGCAGTTCTTC. Protein sequence: CASSQDQPSGYNEQFF. V gene TRBV4-1 combines with J gene TRBJ2-1; 7 bases agree with TRBD2. The CDR3 is made up of 16 amino acids. CDR1 is MGHRA, CDR2 YSYEKL, per germline. V shed 0 bases, J shed 3 bases, and the junction held 5 bases outside the gene matches.

The chain has TRBV6-5 and TRBJ1-3; D is unclear. CDR1 and CDR2 (germline): MNHEY, SVGAGI. This CDR3 has 15 residues. The V end lost 5 bases, the J end lost 0 bases, and 11 bases lay between the germline ends. CDR3 loop: CASSRTGRSGNTIYF. The CDR3 DNA reads TGTGCCAGCAGTCGAACGGGCCGCTCTGGAAACACCATATATTTT.

A note on this clone: The same CDR3 arises from other DNA sequences in this sample as well. This sequence joins TRBV4-2 and TRBJ1-5, with D hard to call. The CDR3 has 15 residues. V was pared by 0 bases and J by 0 bases, with 6 bases between. In germline, CDR1 is LGHNA, CDR2 YNFKEQ. The CDR3 protein is CASSQDLSSNQPQHF. In DNA form, the CDR3 reads TGTGCCAGCAGCCAAGATTTGAGTAGCAATCAGCCCCAGCATTTT.

This clone was seen a single time. This sequence joins TRBV6-1 and TRBJ1-5; TRBD1 aligns across 7 bases. The germline gives CDR1 MNHNS, CDR2 SASEGT. This CDR3 has 15 amino acids. J lost 2 bases, V lost 5 bases, and 6 bases had no gene match. CDR3 amino acids: CASSSTGYGNQPQHF. Here the CDR3 DNA reads TGTGCCAGCAGTTCGACAGGGTACGGCAATCAGCCCCAGCATTTT.

This rearrangement joins TRBV10-3 to TRBJ2-1; 12 bases line up with TRBD2. Trimming removed 8 bases from V and 4 bases from J; junction bases left unmatched: 0. The germline gives CDR1 ENHRY, CDR2 SYGVKD. The CDR3 contains 13 residues. CDR3 residues: CAIGLAGYNEQFF. The CDR3 nucleotides read TGTGCCATCGGACTAGCGGGGTACAATGAGCAGTTCTTC.

The J gene is TRBJ2-1, the V gene TRBV11-2; 12 bases line up with TRBD2. The V and J ends lost 3 bases and 2 bases, in that order; junction bases with no gene match: 8. CDR1 is SGHAT, CDR2 FQNNGV, per germline. This CDR3 is built from 18 residues. CDR3 in DNA: TGTGCCAGCAGCTTTGGTCTAGCGGGAGGGAAAACCTACAATGAGCAGTTCTTC. Translated: CASSFGLAGGKTYNEQFF.

The rearrangement uses TRBV9 and TRBJ2-1; TRBD2 aligns across 11 bases. V was clipped by 4 bases and J by 7 bases; unmatched bases: 10. The CDR3 contains 16 residues. Germline V CDR1 and CDR2: SGDLS, YYNGEE. The CDR3 DNA reads TGTGCCAGCAGCTCCTCCGGGACTAGCGGCGCAAATGAGCAGTTCTTC. This codes for CASSSSGTSGANEQFF.

The gene calls are TRBV12-5 and TRBJ2-1, with 11 bases lining up with TRBD1. J lost 10 bases, V lost 5 bases, and 7 bases had no gene match. This CDR3 has 14 amino acids. In germline, CDR1 is LGHNT, CDR2 FRNRAP. This chain's CDR3 is CASGLGQGAGEQFF. The CDR3 nucleotides read TGTGCTAGTGGTCTAGGACAGGGGGCAGGGGAGCAGTTCTTC.

The chain links TRBV5-8 to TRBJ2-1; D possibly corresponds to TRBD1 (6 bases). Trimming took off 4 bases at V and 6 bases at J, with 11 bases between the two ends. The CDR3 sequence is 13 residues long. Per the germline V gene, CDR1 is SGHTS and CDR2 is YDEGEE. CDR3 protein: CASSTDSLNEQFF. For the CDR3, the DNA is TGTGCCAGCAGCACGGACAGCCTCAATGAGCAGTTCTTC.

The V gene is TRBV29-1, the J gene TRBJ2-1; perhaps TRBD2 as D (6 bases). The CDR3 is 14 residues long. V was clipped by 7 bases and J by 6 bases, with 19 bases between them. Germline CDR1 SQVTM, CDR2 ANQGSEA. The CDR3 is CSGVASERPNEQFF. DNA for the CDR3: TGCAGCGGGGTCGCTAGCGAGCGACCCAATGAGCAGTTCTTC.

The chain joins TRBV18 to TRBJ2-7; possibly TRBD1 for D (6 bases). V lost 6 bases, J lost 2 bases, and 8 bases lay in between. This CDR3 contains 12 residues. Germline CDR1 KGHSH, CDR2 LQKENI. This chain's CDR3 is CASSSGAYEQYF. The CDR3 DNA reads as TGTGCCAGCTCCTCAGGGGCCTACGAGCAGTACTTC.

The chain uses TRBV20-1 and TRBJ2-2, with D possibly TRBD2 on 6 matching bases. The CDR3 extends over 15 amino acids. Per germline, CDR1 DFQATT and CDR2 SNEGSKA (reference sequence). Trimming pared 3 bases from V and 0 bases from J, leaving 11 bases between. The CDR3 is CSASLLAPNTGELFF. Here the CDR3 DNA reads TGCAGTGCTAGTTTGCTAGCGCCGAACACCGGGGAGCTGTTTTTT.

The chain recombines TRBV2 with TRBJ1-2; a possible D gene is TRBD1 (6 bases). The CDR3 covers 15 residues. With 2 bases removed from V and 4 bases from J, the gap between germline ends came to 14 bases. Per germline, CDR1 SNHLY and CDR2 FYNNEI. In nucleotides, the CDR3 is TGTGCCAGCAGTGAACAGTCAGGGGAAACCTATGGCTACACCTTC. As protein: CASSEQSGETYGYTF.

The chain uses TRBV3-1 (or the pseudogene TRBV3-2) and TRBJ1-3, with a tentative D call TRBD1 (5 bases). Germline lookup yields CDR1 LGHDT and CDR2 YNNKEL (reference sequence). Trimming stripped 1 base from V and 1 base from J, with 8 bases between. This CDR3 spans 15 amino acids. The CDR3 loop reads CASSQGGESGNTIYF. Here the CDR3 DNA reads TGTGCCAGCAGCCAAGGGGGGGAATCTGGAAACACCATATATTTT.